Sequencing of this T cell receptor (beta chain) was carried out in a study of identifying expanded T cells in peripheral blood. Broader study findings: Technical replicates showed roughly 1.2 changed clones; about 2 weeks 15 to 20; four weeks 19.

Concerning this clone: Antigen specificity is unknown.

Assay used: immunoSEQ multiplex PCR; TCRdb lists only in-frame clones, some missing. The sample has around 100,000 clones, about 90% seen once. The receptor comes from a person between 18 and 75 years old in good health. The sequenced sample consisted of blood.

The CDR3 DNA follows: TGTGCCAGCAGCTTAGATGGGGCGACTGCCGGGGGTCCCAAAGAGCAGTTCTTC. It codes for CASSLDGATAGGPKEQFF. V and J are TRBV7-9 and TRBJ2-1; D perhaps matches TRBD2 (6 bases). The CDR3 totals 18 residues. Germline CDR1 reads SEHNR; CDR2 reads FQNEAQ (reference sequence). V was trimmed by 1 base and J by 10 bases, leaving 26 bases between them.